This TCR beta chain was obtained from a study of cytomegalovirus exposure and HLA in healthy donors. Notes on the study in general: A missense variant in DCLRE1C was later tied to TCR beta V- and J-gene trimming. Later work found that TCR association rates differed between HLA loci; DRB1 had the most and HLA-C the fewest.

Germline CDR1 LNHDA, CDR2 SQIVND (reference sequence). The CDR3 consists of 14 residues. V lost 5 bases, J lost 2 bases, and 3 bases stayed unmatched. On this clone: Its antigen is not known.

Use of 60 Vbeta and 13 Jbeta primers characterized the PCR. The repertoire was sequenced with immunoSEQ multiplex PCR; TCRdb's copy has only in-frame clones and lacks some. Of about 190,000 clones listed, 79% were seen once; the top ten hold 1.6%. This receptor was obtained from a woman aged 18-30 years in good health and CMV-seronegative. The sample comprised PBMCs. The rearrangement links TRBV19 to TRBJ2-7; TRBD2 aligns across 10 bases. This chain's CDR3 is CASSGAGGPYEQYF. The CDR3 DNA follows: TGTGCCAGTAGTGGAGCGGGAGGGCCCTACGAGCAGTACTTC.